The clone carrying this T cell receptor beta chain has more than one count but fewer than ten. Antigen: not known. The data were taken from a study of T-cell memory formation after mild COVID-19. Study overall: Largely, the TCR clusters proved donor specific.

TCRdb analysed the 5' RACE reads with MiXCR anew, one entry per CDR3 protein. Of about 470,000 distinct CDR3 sequences in the sample, 18% are singletons; the top ten hold roughly an eighth. Study findings and constraints: Clones that shrank (day 15 to 85) were balanced CD4/CD8, whereas later expanders leaned CD4+. Contracting CD8+ clones were enriched in EMRA, CD4+ mainly in CM and EM.

J was trimmed by 2 bases and V by 6 bases; bases with no gene match: 4. In germline, CDR1 is MNHEY, CDR2 SVGAGI. The CDR3 length is 13 residues. The origin of this receptor is an adult woman who had mild COVID-19 (a few samples of this study predate the infection). Cell type and time point are not known. The chain links TRBV6-5 to TRBJ2-7; 7 bases align to TRBD2. Specimen: PBMCs or a T cell subset sorted from them (not recorded which). The CDR3 DNA reads TGTGCCAGCAGAGACGGACTAGCCTACGAGCAGTACTTC. This encodes CASRDGLAYEQYF.